This T cell receptor beta chain was retrieved from a study of blood T cell repertoires in COVID-19. Study at large: Whether acute or convalescent, the COVID-19 samples came from the United States, Italy and Spain. The analysed material was cDNA or gDNA that came from T cells, B-cell-depleted T cells, or PBMCs.

Per the germline V gene, CDR1 is KGHSH and CDR2 is LQKENI. V was shortened by 3 bases and J by 8 bases, with 7 bases between the two germline ends. The CDR3 spans 12 residues. The method was immunoSEQ multiplex PCR; TCRdb's version includes in-frame clones alone and lacks a portion of them. The sample includes approximately 150,000 clones, around 81% seen only once; the top ten take around 8.4%. The chain couples TRBV18 to TRBJ1-4, with D perhaps TRBD1 (5 bases). The sequenced sample was peripheral blood. This TCR was sampled from a human donor in a cohort sampled during active COVID-19. The CDR3 nucleotides read TGTGCCAGCTCACCGGGGGGAGAAAAACTGTTTTTT. Residues: CASSPGGEKLFF.